This T cell receptor beta chain was recorded in a study of cytomegalovirus exposure and HLA in healthy donors. In the PCR, 60 Vbeta and 13 Jbeta primers were used. The method was immunoSEQ multiplex PCR; TCRdb's version includes in-frame clones alone and lacks a portion of them. This sample has approximately 220,000 clones, with about 77% found just once. General observations from the study: Later genetic work tied a missense DCLRE1C variant to beta-chain V and J trimming.

As for this clone: Its specificity is not known.

Per the germline V gene, CDR1 is SGHNT and CDR2 is YYREEE (reference sequence). Trimming took off 2 bases at V and 5 bases at J, with 13 bases between the two ends. The CDR3 length is 14 residues. The receptor was isolated from a woman aged 30 to 39 in good health and CMV-seronegative. The chain joins TRBV5-4 to TRBJ2-5; D might be TRBD2 (6 bases). The source material was PBMCs. In DNA form, the CDR3 reads TGTGCCAGCAGCTTTTCCAGCGGGCGGGAGACCCAGTACTTC. Protein: CASSFSSGRETQYF.